These 26 T cell receptor beta chains came from one sample sequenced in a study of blood T cell repertoires in COVID-19. TCRdb keeps only in-frame clones here, not all; method: immunoSEQ multiplex PCR. The profile covers about 130,000 clones, with about 88% appearing a single time and approximately 1% taken by the ten largest. Sequenced sample: peripheral blood. These receptors came from a woman aged 80 or older with acute or convalescent COVID-19.

The rearrangement uses TRBV4-1 and TRBJ2-7; 10 bases align to TRBD1. The CDR3 is made up of 16 amino acids. V shed 4 bases, J shed 4 bases, and the junction held 10 bases outside the gene matches. Germline CDR1 is MGHRA and CDR2 is YSYEKL. This CDR3 is CASSRSGTGVGYEQYF. CDR3 nucleotides: TGCGCCAGCAGCCGTTCCGGGACAGGGGTGGGGTACGAGCAGTACTTC.

The chain has TRBV6-5 and TRBJ1-3; D not certain. Germline V gene sequence: CDR1 MNHEY, CDR2 SVGAGI. CDR3 length equals 16 residues. V was pared by 0 bases and J by 1 base, with 10 bases between. The CDR3 bases are TGTGCCAGCAGTTACTCGGTAGGAGGATCTGGAAACACCATATATTTT. Encoded protein: CASSYSVGGSGNTIYF.

The CDR3 spells CASSLGTGAGYGYTF. The CDR3 DNA reads TGTGCCAGCAGCTTGGGGACAGGGGCGGGGTATGGCTACACCTTC. The chain uses TRBV5-6 and TRBJ1-2; 9 bases match TRBD1. This CDR3 spans 15 amino acids. Germline lookup yields CDR1 SGHDT and CDR2 YYEEEE. Unmatched junction bases numbered 5, after V lost 0 bases and J lost 5 bases. The full variable domain, its missing parts supplied by reference TRBV5-6 and TRBJ1-2, is DAGVTQSPTHLIKTRGQQVTLRCSPKSGHDTVSWYQQALGQGPQFIFQYYEEEERQRGNFPDRFSGHQFPNYSSELNVNALLLGDSALYLCASSLGTGAGYGYTFGSGTRLTVV.

The V and J genes are TRBV6-5 and TRBJ2-7; TRBD2 matches at 11 bases. The V and J ends lost 6 bases and 5 bases, in that order; junction bases with no gene match: 6. The CDR3 totals 14 residues. CDR1 is MNHEY and CDR2 is SVGAGI in the germline V gene. CDR3 sequence reads: CASSLAGGVHEQYF. The CDR3 DNA is TGTGCCAGCAGCCTAGCGGGAGGTGTCCACGAGCAGTACTTC.

The chain combines TRBV28 with TRBJ2-7; 7 bases agree with TRBD1. V lost 5 bases and J lost 3; bases outside the gene matches: 13. The V gene's germline CDR1 is MDHEN and CDR2 SYDVKM. The CDR3 is 16 residues long. The CDR3 DNA reads TGTGCCAGCAGTAACCCGACAGGGCGCAATTTCTACGAGCAGTACTTC. It is translated as CASSNPTGRNFYEQYF. Based on the CDR3 plus reference TRBV28 and TRBJ2-7, the full variable domain is DVKVTQSSRYLVKRTGEKVFLECVQDMDHENMFWYRQDPGLGLRLIYFSYDVKMKEKGDIPEGYSVSREKKERFSLILESASTNQTSMYLCASSNPTGRNFYEQYFGPGTRLTVT.

This clone appeared once. The gene calls are TRBV6-1 and TRBJ2-5; D is undetermined. Trimming stripped 6 bases from V and 4 bases from J, with 21 bases between. The CDR3 is 16 residues long. Germline V gene sequence: CDR1 MNHNS, CDR2 SASEGT. The CDR3 loop is CASSEFPPYSAETQYF. CDR3 sequence (DNA): TGTGCCAGCAGCGAATTTCCCCCATACAGTGCAGAGACCCAGTACTTC.

The chain carries TRBV3-1 (or the pseudogene TRBV3-2) and TRBJ1-2; D gene uncertain. The germline V and J ends were trimmed by 1 base and 9 bases, with 9 bases remaining between them. The CDR3 loop spans 12 amino acids. Germline V gene data show CDR1 as LGHDT and CDR2 as YNNKEL (reference sequence). The CDR3 here is CASSQVTGCYTF. The CDR3, as DNA: TGTGCCAGCAGCCAAGTCACGGGGTGCTACACCTTC.

The chain has TRBV9 and TRBJ2-1; D is undetermined. The V gene lost 4 bases and the J gene lost 7 bases, with 12 bases spanning the gap. Per germline, CDR1 SGDLS and CDR2 YYNGEE. There are 13 residues in the CDR3. CDR3 protein: CASSPQLGNEQFF. CDR3 sequence (DNA): TGTGCCAGCAGCCCACAGCTTGGGAATGAGCAGTTCTTC. The variable domain in full, with the rest retrieved from reference TRBV9 and TRBJ2-1, is DSGVTQTPKHLITATGQRVTLRCSPRSGDLSVYWYQQSLDQGLQFLIQYYNGEERAKGNILERFSAQQFPDLHSELNLSSLELGDSALYFCASSPQLGNEQFFGPGTRLTVL.

The chain links TRBV5-1 to TRBJ1-2; D gene unclear. Germline V lookup: CDR1 SGHRS, CDR2 YFSETQ. V lost 4 bases to trimming and J lost 0 bases, with 10 bases between them. The CDR3 length is 14 residues. The CDR3 DNA is TGCGCCAGCAGCGCCCTGGGAGCTAACTATGGCTACACCTTC. Translation gives CASSALGANYGYTF. Together with reference TRBV5-1 and TRBJ1-2, the CDR3 gives the full variable domain: KAGVTQTPRYLIKTRGQQVTLSCSPISGHRSVSWYQQTPGQGLQFLFEYFSETQRNKGNFPGRFSGRQFSNSRSEMNVSTLELGDSALYLCASSALGANYGYTFGSGTRLTVV.

The V and J genes are TRBV15 and TRBJ2-5; D possibly corresponds to TRBD2 (6 bases). CDR3 length equals 16 residues. The germline V gene encodes CDR1 LNHNV and CDR2 YYDKDF (reference sequence). V was clipped by 3 bases and J by 2 bases, with 16 bases between them. This chain's CDR3 is CATSRGTRDSQETQYF. DNA for the CDR3: TGTGCCACCAGCAGGGGAACCCGGGACTCACAAGAGACCCAGTACTTC.

The chain joins TRBV5-4 to TRBJ2-1; 8 bases agree with TRBD1. This CDR3 region has 15 residues. Germline CDR1 is SGHNT and CDR2 is YYREEE (reference sequence). V was pared by 0 bases and J by 2 bases, with 1 base of the junction left unmatched. The CDR3 is CASSLDRGAYNEQFF. CDR3 coding DNA: TGTGCCAGCAGCTTGGACAGGGGGGCCTACAATGAGCAGTTCTTC.

The chain has TRBV19 and TRBJ1-2, with TRBD1 matching 12 bases. Germline V gene sequence: CDR1 LNHDA, CDR2 SQIVND (reference sequence). The length of the CDR3 is 15 residues. J gave up 4 bases and V 4 bases, and 4 bases lay outside the gene matches. The CDR3 bases are TGTGCCAGTAGTACCGGGACAGGGGGCCTCTATGGCTACACCTTC. It yields the protein CASSTGTGGLYGYTF.

This chain uses TRBV7-2 with TRBJ2-5, with 10 bases lining up with TRBD2. Germline CDR1 reads SGHTA; CDR2 reads FQGNSA. V shed 5 bases and J 2 bases; nucleotides not matched to a gene: 5. The CDR3 sequence is 15 residues long. The CDR3, as DNA: TGTGCCAGCAGCCTTAGCGGGGGGAGACAAGAGACCCAGTACTTC. Translating gives CASSLSGGRQETQYF.

This clone has only one observation. V and J are TRBV19 and TRBJ2-5; no reliable D call. Germline loops: CDR1 LNHDA, CDR2 SQIVND (reference sequence). The ends were cut back, 3 bases at V and 3 bases at J, with 5 bases in the middle. This CDR3 spans 12 amino acids. CDR3 nucleotides: TGTGCCAGTAGTATTGGAGAAGAGACCCAGTACTTC. Protein product: CASSIGEETQYF.

The chain carries TRBV7-9 and TRBJ1-2; D is undetermined. Germline V gene lookup returns CDR1 SEHNR and CDR2 FQNEAQ (reference sequence). The CDR3 loop spans 15 amino acids. V lost 0 bases, J lost 5 bases, and 13 bases lay in between. The CDR3, as DNA: TGTGCCAGCAGCTTAGCCCTCGAGGGCGGGTATGGCTACACCTTC. Amino acids: CASSLALEGGYGYTF.

The V gene is TRBV18, the J gene TRBJ1-4; unclear D gene. Trimming shortened V by 3 bases and J by 4 bases, and 6 bases separated the two germline ends. This CDR3 region has 13 residues. Germline CDR1 KGHSH, CDR2 LQKENI. The DNA of the CDR3 is TGTGCCAGCTCACCGCGGGATAATGAAAAACTGTTTTTT. Protein: CASSPRDNEKLFF.

V gene TRBV6-2 or TRBV6-3 combines with J gene TRBJ2-7, with 8 bases identical to TRBD2. Per the germline V gene, CDR1 is MNHEY and CDR2 is SVGEGT. The trim removed 0 bases at V and 3 bases at J, leaving 4 bases unmatched. CDR3 length: 15 residues. This chain's CDR3 is CASSYSLRGDYEQYF. The CDR3 DNA sequence: TGTGCCAGCAGTTACTCACTGCGGGGGGACTACGAGCAGTACTTC.

The chain joins TRBV19 to TRBJ2-7, with TRBD1 identical over 9 bases. Germline V gene sequence: CDR1 LNHDA, CDR2 SQIVND (reference sequence). This CDR3 is 13 amino acids long. V shed 3 bases, J shed 5 bases, and the junction held 2 bases outside the gene matches. The CDR3 DNA reads TGTGCCAGTAGTATGCGGGACAGGGACGAGCAGTACTTC. Translating gives CASSMRDRDEQYF.

V is TRBV20-1 and J is TRBJ1-2; D possibly corresponds to TRBD1 (6 bases). V was pared by 7 bases and J by 8 bases, with 14 bases between. The CDR3 has 11 residues. In germline, CDR1 is DFQATT, CDR2 SNEGSKA (reference sequence). The CDR3 loop is CSVLTGGGYTF. CDR3 sequence (DNA): TGCAGTGTCCTGACGGGGGGCGGCTACACCTTC.

This rearrangement joins TRBV6-2 or TRBV6-3 to TRBJ1-6; 11 bases map to TRBD1. The germline V gene encodes CDR1 MNHEY and CDR2 SVGEGT. Trimming cost V 6 bases and J 8 bases; bases outside gene matches: 15. The CDR3 has 18 residues. For the CDR3, the DNA is TGTGCCAGCAGCGCTACGCTTATGCCGGGACAGGGGGATTCACCCCTCCACTTT. Protein product: CASSATLMPGQGDSPLHF.

This clone appeared a single time. The J gene is TRBJ2-5, the V gene TRBV4-1; perhaps TRBD1 as D (5 bases). This CDR3 region has 14 residues. Germline V lookup: CDR1 MGHRA, CDR2 YSYEKL. V gave up 0 bases and J gave up 3 bases, with 8 bases separating them. The CDR3 coding sequence is TGCGCCAGCAGCCAAGATGGGGCAGAAGAGACCCAGTACTTC. This encodes CASSQDGAEETQYF.

About this clone itself: This is likely a read error, given that the CDR3 carries no conserved phenylalanine or tryptophan at its end. The chain employs TRBV4-3 and TRBJ1-2; D perhaps matches TRBD1 (6 bases). V lost 0 bases and J 6 bases, leaving 14 bases between the germline ends. The length of the CDR3 is 15 residues. Germline V lookup: CDR1 LGHNA, CDR2 YSLEER. The CDR3 reads CASSQDTQRGHGYTL. CDR3 nucleotide sequence: TGCGCCAGCAGCCAAGATACACAGCGGGGGCATGGCTACACCCTC.

The chain joins TRBV7-2 to TRBJ2-1; tentatively, D is TRBD1 (6 bases). V dropped 2 bases and J dropped 6 bases, with 11 bases sitting between them. This CDR3 is built from 14 residues. Germline V lookup: CDR1 SGHTA, CDR2 FQGNSA. This CDR3 reads CASSLQGTSNEQFF. DNA of the CDR3: TGTGCCAGCAGCTTACAGGGGACCTCCAATGAGCAGTTCTTC. The full variable domain, in which reference TRBV7-2 and TRBJ2-1 provide the parts outside the CDR3, is GAGVSQSPSNKVTEKGKDVELRCDPISGHTALYWYRQSLGQGLEFLIYFQGNSAPDKSGLPSDRFSAERTGGSVSTLTIQRTQQEDSAVYLCASSLQGTSNEQFFGPGTRLTVL.

The chain links TRBV9 to TRBJ2-7, with TRBD2 matching over 10 bases. Germline V CDR1 and CDR2: SGDLS, YYNGEE. Trimming cost V 2 bases and J 0 bases; bases outside gene matches: 8. The CDR3 has 17 amino acids. CDR3 region: CASSVGLAEGGSYEQYF. As DNA, the CDR3 is TGTGCCAGCAGCGTTGGACTAGCGGAGGGGGGCTCCTACGAGCAGTACTTC.

V and J are TRBV2 and TRBJ2-7; no clear D gene. Germline V gene sequence: CDR1 SNHLY, CDR2 FYNNEI. The CDR3 runs to 10 residues. Trimming pared 1 base from V and 9 bases from J, leaving 4 bases between. The CDR3 DNA reads TGTGCCAGCAGTGAAGGGGCGCAGTACTTC. It encodes CASSEGAQYF. Combining the CDR3 with reference TRBV2 and TRBJ2-7 gives the whole variable domain EPEVTQTPSHQVTQMGQEVILRCVPISNHLYFYWYRQILGQKVEFLVSFYNNEISEKSEIFDDQFSVERPDGSNFTLKIRSTKLEDSAMYFCASSEGAQYFGPGTRLTVT.

This chain uses TRBV6-5 with TRBJ1-6; TRBD1 is a possible D gene (6 bases). In germline, CDR1 is MNHEY, CDR2 SVGAGI. This CDR3 comprises 14 residues. Trimming removed 6 bases at V and 6 bases at J, with 12 bases between. This CDR3 reads CASRGTRPNSPLHF. The DNA of the CDR3 is TGTGCCAGCAGAGGGACAAGACCTAATTCACCCCTCCACTTT.